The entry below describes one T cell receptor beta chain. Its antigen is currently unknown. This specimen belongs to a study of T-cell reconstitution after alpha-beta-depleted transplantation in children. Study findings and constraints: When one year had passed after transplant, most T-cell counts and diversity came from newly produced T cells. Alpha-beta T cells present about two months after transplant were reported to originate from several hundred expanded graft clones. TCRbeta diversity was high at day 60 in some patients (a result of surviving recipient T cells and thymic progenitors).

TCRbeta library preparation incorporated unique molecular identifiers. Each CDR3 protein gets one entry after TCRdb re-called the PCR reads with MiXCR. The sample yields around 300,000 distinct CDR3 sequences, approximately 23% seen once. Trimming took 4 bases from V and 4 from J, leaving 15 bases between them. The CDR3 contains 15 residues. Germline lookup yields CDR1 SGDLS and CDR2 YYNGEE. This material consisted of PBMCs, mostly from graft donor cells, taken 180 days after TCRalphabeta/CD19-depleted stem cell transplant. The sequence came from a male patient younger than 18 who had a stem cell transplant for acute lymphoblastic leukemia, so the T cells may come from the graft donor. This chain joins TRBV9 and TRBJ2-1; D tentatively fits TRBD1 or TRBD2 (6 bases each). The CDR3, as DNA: TGTGCCAGCAGCCCAACGACGGGGGCGTACAATGAGCAGTTCTTC. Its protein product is CASSPTTGAYNEQFF.